What follows are 22 T cell receptor beta chains derived from one specimen sequenced in a study of blood T cell repertoires in COVID-19. TCRdb's table, derived via immunoSEQ multiplex PCR, lists solely in-frame clones and lacks some. The sample contains about 83,000 clones, roughly 86% of which appear only once. The sequencing input was peripheral blood. The receptor set was obtained from an elderly man with active or convalescent COVID-19.

The chain employs TRBV6-1 and TRBJ1-5, with 8 nucleotides matching TRBD1. The germline V gene has CDR1 MNHNS and CDR2 SASEGT. The CDR3 extends over 15 amino acids. J gave up 6 bases and V 3 bases, and 7 bases lay outside the gene matches. This CDR3 is CASSDTDRDGQPQHF. Written as DNA, the CDR3 is TGTGCCAGCAGTGACACGGACAGGGACGGTCAGCCCCAGCATTTT.

The genes are TRBV19 and TRBJ2-3, with TRBD1 matching over 8 bases. The trim removed 9 bases at V and 1 base at J, leaving 6 bases unmatched. Germline assignment: CDR1 LNHDA and CDR2 SQIVND (reference sequence). CDR3 length: 14 amino acids. The CDR3 DNA reads TGTGCCAGCCTTCAGACAGGGGGCACAGATACGCAGTATTTT. This gives the protein CASLQTGGTDTQYF.

J is TRBJ1-5 and V is TRBV7-9; unclear D gene. The germline V gene encodes CDR1 SEHNR and CDR2 FQNEAQ (reference sequence). The CDR3 covers 14 residues. The V gene lost 5 bases and the J gene lost 3 bases, with 11 bases spanning the gap. The CDR3 region is CASSKAGDNQPQHF. DNA of the CDR3: TGTGCCAGCAGCAAGGCCGGGGACAATCAGCCCCAGCATTTT.

A single count supports this clone. V usage is TRBV5-4 and J usage is TRBJ2-1; D is unresolved. This CDR3 is 15 amino acids long. Trimming pared 7 bases from V and 0 bases from J, leaving 14 bases between. Germline loops: CDR1 SGHNT, CDR2 YYREEE (reference sequence). The CDR3 loop reads CASRDPRSSYNEQFF. The CDR3 nucleotides are TGTGCCAGCCGAGATCCTAGGAGCTCCTACAATGAGCAGTTCTTC.

The chain joins TRBV7-8 to TRBJ1-2; maybe TRBD1 (6 bases). This CDR3 comprises 14 residues. V was pared by 0 bases and J by 7 bases, with 12 bases between. Germline V lookup: CDR1 SGHVS, CDR2 FQNEAQ. The CDR3 spells CASSLAGGTFGYTF. In DNA form, the CDR3 reads TGTGCCAGCAGCTTAGCGGGGGGGACATTTGGCTACACCTTC.

This chain joins TRBV5-1 and TRBJ1-1; D may be TRBD1 (6 bases). The CDR3 is made up of 14 amino acids. Germline V gene lookup returns CDR1 SGHRS and CDR2 YFSETQ. The V end lost 0 bases, the J end lost 0 bases, and 6 bases lay between the germline ends. The CDR3 here is CASSLGQVNTEAFF. For the CDR3, the DNA is TGCGCCAGCAGCTTGGGACAGGTGAACACTGAAGCTTTCTTT.

The CDR3 DNA reads as TGTGCCAGCAGCCGACAGACAGGGAGCAATCAGCCCCAGCATTTT. Protein product: CASSRQTGSNQPQHF. The gene calls are TRBV11-2 and TRBJ1-5; 7 nucleotides agree with TRBD1. The CDR3 loop spans 15 amino acids. J gave up 1 base and V 5 bases, and 5 bases lay outside the gene matches. Germline CDR1 reads SGHAT; CDR2 reads FQNNGV.

The gene calls are TRBV5-1 and TRBJ2-2, with 9 bases lining up with TRBD1. This CDR3 region has 16 residues. The V gene's germline CDR1 is SGHRS and CDR2 YFSETQ. The ends lost 3 bases at V and 0 bases at J; junction bases unmatched: 3. Written as DNA, the CDR3 is TGCGCCAGCAGCTGGGGACAGGGTTCGAACACCGGGGAGCTGTTTTTT. It specifies CASSWGQGSNTGELFF.

This chain connects TRBV5-1 to TRBJ1-4; 10 nucleotides agree with TRBD1. Germline V gene sequence: CDR1 SGHRS, CDR2 YFSETQ. The V segment lost 2 bases and the J segment 10 bases; nucleotides outside the gene matches: 2. The CDR3 extends over 13 amino acids. The CDR3 is CASSLGTGAKLFF. In nucleotides, the CDR3 is TGCGCCAGCAGCTTAGGGACAGGGGCAAAACTGTTTTTT.

The rearrangement links TRBV15 to TRBJ2-1; D may be TRBD1 (5 bases). The V gene lost 4 bases and the J gene lost 8 bases, with 21 bases spanning the gap. This CDR3 comprises 16 residues. Germline CDR1 reads LNHNV; CDR2 reads YYDKDF (reference sequence). The chain's CDR3 is CATSKSRTPDGYEQFF. CDR3 bases: TGTGCCACCAGCAAATCCAGGACACCCGACGGGTATGAGCAGTTCTTC.

This chain uses TRBV2 with TRBJ2-2; 7 bases fit TRBD1. V shed 6 bases and J 6 bases; nucleotides not matched to a gene: 7. The germline CDR1 and CDR2 sequences are SNHLY and FYNNEI. The CDR3 sequence is 14 residues long. CDR3 region: CASRQNRGSGELFF. The CDR3 DNA reads as TGTGCCAGCAGACAAAACAGGGGTTCCGGGGAGCTGTTTTTT.

This clone was picked up a small number of times. The chain has TRBV5-1 and TRBJ1-1, with D possibly TRBD1 on 6 matching bases. The CDR3 contains 12 residues. The germline gives CDR1 SGHRS, CDR2 YFSETQ. Deletions cut 4 bases from V and 5 bases from J, with 9 bases between. The CDR3 here is CASSIRGTEAFF. CDR3 nucleotides: TGCGCCAGCAGCATCAGGGGTACTGAAGCTTTCTTT.

V and J are TRBV19 and TRBJ1-1, with TRBD1 matching 8 bases. V lost 6 bases and J lost 4; bases outside the gene matches: 7. The CDR3 consists of 14 residues. CDR1 and CDR2 (germline): LNHDA, SQIVND (reference sequence). CDR3 in amino acids: CASSRSTGGTEAFF. CDR3 nucleotide sequence: TGTGCCAGTAGCAGGTCAACAGGGGGCACTGAAGCTTTCTTT.

The genes are TRBV2 and TRBJ1-6, with D possibly TRBD1 on 6 matching bases. Trimming removed 6 bases at V and 10 bases at J, with 13 bases between. CDR1 and CDR2 (germline): SNHLY, FYNNEI. The CDR3 contains 13 residues. The CDR3 region is CASRIRDNSPLHF. Written as DNA, the CDR3 is TGTGCCAGCAGGATACGGGACAACTCACCCCTCCACTTT. Complete variable domain (other parts from reference TRBV2 and TRBJ1-6): EPEVTQTPSHQVTQMGQEVILRCVPISNHLYFYWYRQILGQKVEFLVSFYNNEISEKSEIFDDQFSVERPDGSNFTLKIRSTKLEDSAMYFCASRIRDNSPLHFGNGTRLTVT.

This chain links TRBV7-9 with TRBJ1-5, with 8 nucleotides matching TRBD1. Per germline, CDR1 SEHNR and CDR2 FQNEAQ (reference sequence). V lost 5 bases and J lost 5; bases outside the gene matches: 2. The CDR3 runs 13 residues. CDR3 residues: CASSLQGDQPQHF. CDR3 nucleotides: TGTGCCAGCAGCCTACAGGGGGATCAGCCCCAGCATTTT. Full variable domain (remainder filled in from reference TRBV7-9 and TRBJ1-5): DTGVSQNPRHKITKRGQNVTFRCDPISEHNRLYWYRQTLGQGPEFLTYFQNEAQLEKSRLLSDRFSAERPKGSFSTLEIQRTEQGDSAMYLCASSLQGDQPQHFGDGTRLSIL.

This rearrangement joins TRBV11-2 to TRBJ2-1; 12 nucleotides agree with TRBD1. The CDR3 covers 17 residues. After removal of 0 bases from V and 6 bases from J, the junction contained 6 bases not matched to a gene. Germline lookup yields CDR1 SGHAT and CDR2 FQNNGV. This CDR3 reads CASSLDRDRGLGNEQFF. The CDR3 DNA sequence: TGTGCCAGCAGCTTAGACCGGGACAGGGGGCTAGGCAATGAGCAGTTCTTC. Full variable domain (outside the CDR3, taken from reference TRBV11-2 and TRBJ2-1): EAGVAQSPRYKIIEKRQSVAFWCNPISGHATLYWYQQILGQGPKLLIQFQNNGVVDDSQLPKDRFSAERLKGVDSTLKIQPAKLEDSAVYLCASSLDRDRGLGNEQFFGPGTRLTVL.

The chain couples TRBV5-1 to TRBJ1-3, with 9 bases fitting TRBD1. Germline loops: CDR1 SGHRS, CDR2 YFSETQ. The CDR3 is made up of 15 amino acids. With 6 bases clipped from V and 2 bases from J, the junction kept 6 bases outside the gene matches. The CDR3 nucleotides are TGCGCCAGCAACACGGGACAGGGACCTGGAAACACCATATATTTT. It yields the protein CASNTGQGPGNTIYF.

V usage is TRBV5-1 and J usage is TRBJ1-1; D unresolved. V lost 0 bases, J lost 2 bases, and 11 bases lay in between. This CDR3 spans 15 amino acids. Germline CDR1 SGHRS, CDR2 YFSETQ. The CDR3 DNA reads TGCGCCAGCAGCTTGGTTCCGGGGTTAAACACTGAAGCTTTCTTT. Its translation: CASSLVPGLNTEAFF.

The rearrangement links TRBV14 to TRBJ1-2; unclear D gene. The CDR3 covers 12 residues. Germline lookup yields CDR1 SGHDN and CDR2 FVKESK. Trimming removed 9 bases at V and 1 base at J, with 9 bases between. Here the CDR3 reads CASVRGNYGYTF. As DNA, the CDR3 is TGTGCCAGTGTCCGGGGTAACTATGGCTACACCTTC.

The chain joins TRBV2 to TRBJ1-1; possible D gene TRBD1, 6 bases. Trimming removed 6 bases at V and 0 bases at J, with 11 bases between. Germline loops: CDR1 SNHLY, CDR2 FYNNEI. There are 14 residues in the CDR3. The CDR3 loop reads CASSATGMNTEAFF. Written as DNA, the CDR3 is TGTGCCAGCAGCGCCACAGGGATGAACACTGAAGCTTTCTTT.

V usage is TRBV2 and J usage is TRBJ1-5; 9 bases agree with TRBD1. CDR3 length: 16 residues. CDR1 SNHLY and CDR2 FYNNEI come from the germline V gene. V shed 0 bases, J shed 5 bases, and the junction held 5 bases outside the gene matches. The CDR3 reads CASSEAPTGGYQPQHF. CDR3 nucleotides: TGTGCCAGCAGTGAAGCGCCTACAGGGGGCTATCAGCCCCAGCATTTT.

This clone is a singleton in its sample. The rearrangement uses TRBV6-5 and TRBJ1-2; TRBD1 is a possible D gene (6 bases). V lost 6 bases, J lost 6 bases, and 20 bases lay in between. The germline V gene has CDR1 MNHEY and CDR2 SVGAGI. The CDR3 is made up of 15 amino acids. Here the CDR3 reads CASRGLGGRQHGYTF. The CDR3 coding sequence is TGTGCCAGCAGGGGCCTCGGGGGGCGCCAGCATGGCTACACCTTC.